This T cell receptor (beta chain) derives from a study of blood T cells in healthy people across ages. Study observations and caveats: PBMCs that were unsorted prevented a conclusive naive versus antigen-experienced comparison. In older individuals, TCR beta diversity per million T cells was lower, falling roughly linearly with age.

Samples each had at least 6 micrograms of total RNA extracted. The V end lost 11 bases, the J end lost 1 base, and 11 bases lay between the germline ends. CDR1 is WNHNN and CDR2 is SYGVQD in the germline V gene (reference sequence). This CDR3 comprises 12 residues. For the second PCR, which ran for about 6 to 11 cycles, a sample-barcoded 5' primer and a J-beta primer mix were used. From the 5' RACE reads, TCRdb called clonotypes with MiXCR, one entry per CDR3 protein. This sample yields 1,100,000 or so distinct CDR3 sequences, of which roughly 45% are seen a single time; around 18% belongs to the top ten. This clonotype was observed a few times. Antigen specificity is unknown.

Sequenced: blood. This receptor was taken from a woman aged 60 to 75 in good health. This sequence joins TRBV10-1 and TRBJ1-1, with a weak D call TRBD1 (6 bases). In DNA, the CDR3 is TGCGCCGTCAGGGGATCGAACACTGAAGCTTTCTTT. It encodes CAVRGSNTEAFF.